This T cell receptor (beta chain) came from a study of beta chain features in type 1 diabetes. General study findings and limits: All four CD4+ subsets from Type 1 diabetes patients carried moderately but significantly shorter TCRB CDR3s.

The sequenced template was cDNA made from the entire isolated RNA. Some clones are missing from TCRdb's copy, which holds only in-frame ones; the method was immunoSEQ multiplex PCR. The sample contains about 650,000 clones, 9.5% to 15% of which appear only once. Trimming stripped 2 bases from V and 0 bases from J, with 10 bases between. CDR3 length equals 15 residues. Germline lookup yields CDR1 SEHNR and CDR2 FQNEAQ (reference sequence). This clone has a handful of counts. Its antigen is unknown. The rearrangement uses TRBV7-9 and TRBJ2-5; D call uncertain. The clonotype was recovered from a man aged 25 to 40 with type 1 diabetes. Source material: naive CD4+ T cells from blood. The chain's CDR3 is CASSLFEGYQETQYF. In nucleotides, the CDR3 is TGTGCCAGCAGCTTATTCGAAGGGTACCAAGAGACCCAGTACTTC.